The 13 T cell receptor beta chains below all came from one sample that was sequenced in a study of breast tumors, draining lymph nodes, adjacent tissues. TCRdb recomputed calls from the multiplex PCR reads with MiXCR, one row per CDR3 protein. Here the sample spans about 270,000 distinct CDR3 sequences, about 33% being singletons. The lymph nodes were axillary draining lymph nodes from breast cancer patients. The sample was axillary lymph node tissue. Receptor source: a female donor with breast cancer. Some clones in this sample may be carry-over from other donors' samples.

In this sample, this clonotype turned up once. The V call is TRBV10-3, the J call TRBJ1-4; D gene ambiguous. This CDR3 contains 14 residues. V dropped 2 bases and J dropped 12 bases, with 16 bases sitting between them. Germline loops: CDR1 ENHRY, CDR2 SYGVKD. This chain's CDR3 is CAISERGDNEELFF. The CDR3 DNA follows: TGTGCCATCAGTGAGCGGGGAGATAATGAGGAACTGTTTTTT.

The chain has TRBV7-9 and TRBJ2-3; D is undetermined. Trimming removed 5 bases from V and 4 bases from J, with 13 bases in between. The V gene's germline CDR1 is SEHNR and CDR2 FQNEAQ (reference sequence). The CDR3 length is 14 residues. DNA of the CDR3: TGTGCCAGCAGCCTAAAGGGCAGCGCAGATACGCAGTATTTT. Its protein is CASSLKGSADTQYF.

This clonotype came up a few times. A clone one base away is much larger, so this may be a read error. This chain links TRBV20-1 with TRBJ2-5, with D tentatively TRBD1 or TRBD2 (5 bases each). Germline CDR1 DFQATT, CDR2 SNEGSKA (reference sequence). The CDR3 consists of 11 residues. CDR3 DNA: TGCAGTGCTAGAGAGGGGGAGACCCAGTCCTTC. This translates into CSAREGETQSF.

The V gene is TRBV20-1, the J gene TRBJ1-2; 7 bases fit TRBD1. CDR3 length equals 17 residues. CDR1 is DFQATT, CDR2 SNEGSKA, per germline (reference sequence). The V gene end was trimmed by 2 bases and the J gene end by 10 bases; junction bases not matched to a gene: 22. CDR3 amino acids: CSARPGLVNTGDSYYTF. CDR3 DNA: TGCAGTGCTAGACCTGGGCTTGTTAACACCGGGGACAGTTACTACACCTTC.

Regarding this clonotype: Being one base from a much bigger clone, this may be a read error. The V gene is TRBV5-1, the J gene TRBJ2-1; D is perhaps TRBD2 (6 bases). The CDR3 spans 15 residues. Germline CDR1 and CDR2: SGHRS and YFSETQ. The DNA for the CDR3 is TGTGCCAGCAGCTTGGTCGCGGGGCCCCACAATGAGCAGTTCTTC. Encoded protein: CASSLVAGPHNEQFF.

This clonotype was seen many times. This chain connects TRBV2 to TRBJ2-1; TRBD2 aligns across 14 bases. CDR3 length: 18 residues. Per the germline V gene, CDR1 is SNHLY and CDR2 is FYNNEI. V dropped 0 bases and J dropped 7; count of bases not matched to a gene: 8. The CDR3 coding sequence is TGTGCCAGCAGTGAAGCGTTCGGGGGACTAGCGGGAGTTAATGAGCAGTTCTTC. It encodes CASSEAFGGLAGVNEQFF.

This clonotype was observed a few times. The genes are TRBV30 and TRBJ2-7; D possibly corresponds to TRBD1 (6 bases). The V end lost 7 bases, the J end lost 3 bases, and 13 bases lay between the germline ends. Germline CDR1 reads GTSNPN; CDR2 reads SVGIG (reference sequence). The CDR3 contains 12 residues. The CDR3, as DNA: TGTGCCTTGACAGGCCCGTACTACGAGCAGTACTTC. Its protein product is CALTGPYYEQYF.

This clonotype was seen at least ten times. The CDR3, as DNA: TGTGCCAGCAGCCGAGGATCCGGAGGGGGAGAGACCCAGTACTTC. Protein product: CASSRGSGGGETQYF. The V call is TRBV3-1, the J call TRBJ2-5; D possibly matches TRBD1 or TRBD2 (6 bases each). In germline, CDR1 is LGHDT, CDR2 YNNKEL (reference sequence). The V end was cut by 4 bases, the J end by 4 bases, with 16 bases between. This CDR3 contains 15 residues.

This clonotype was counted between two and nine times. The chain has TRBV6-5 and TRBJ2-2; D gene ambiguous. Looked up from germline, CDR1 is MNHEY and CDR2 is SVGAGI. The CDR3 loop spans 11 amino acids. V lost 4 bases and J lost 9, with 6 bases in between. CDR3 in amino acids: CASSSPRELFF. Written as DNA, the CDR3 is TGTGCCAGCAGTTCCCCCAGGGAGCTGTTTTTT.

The chain links TRBV6-1 to TRBJ2-1; a weak D match, TRBD2 (6 bases). Germline lookup yields CDR1 MNHNS and CDR2 SASEGT. CDR3 length: 16 amino acids. V lost 0 bases, J lost 9 bases, and 18 bases lay in between. The CDR3 bases are TGTGCCAGCAGTGAAGCGCCGGCTAGCGCCCGGGGTGAGCAGTTCTTC. Protein: CASSEAPASARGEQFF.

In the case of this clonotype: As the CDR3 is not closed by the conserved phenylalanine or tryptophan, this likely results from a read error. The genes are TRBV6-5 and TRBJ2-5; D tentatively fits TRBD1 or TRBD2 (5 bases each). Per germline, CDR1 MNHEY and CDR2 SVGAGI. Trimming took off 6 bases at V and 5 bases at J, with 13 bases between the two ends. The CDR3 totals 13 residues. For the CDR3, the DNA is TGTGCCAGCAGCGGAGTGTGGGGGGAGACCCAGTACCTC. Its translation: CASSGVWGETQYL.

J is TRBJ1-5 and V is TRBV27, with TRBD1 as a possible D gene (6 bases). CDR1 is MNHEY, CDR2 SMNVEV, per germline (reference sequence). The CDR3 is made up of 16 amino acids. Trimming removed 6 bases at V and 4 bases at J, with 19 bases between. DNA for the CDR3: TGTGCCAGCAGCCGGGACCGGGGGGCGCTTAATCAGCCCCAGCATTTT. Its protein is CASSRDRGALNQPQHF.

This clonotype has a count of ten or more. The J gene is TRBJ2-2, the V gene TRBV6-5; D remains unclear. Germline V gene data show CDR1 as MNHEY and CDR2 as SVGAGI. V lost 7 bases and J 5 bases, leaving 8 bases between the germline ends. The CDR3 is 12 amino acids. In nucleotides, the CDR3 is TGTGCCAGCACCTCAACAACCGGGGAGCTGTTTTTT. Protein product: CASTSTTGELFF.